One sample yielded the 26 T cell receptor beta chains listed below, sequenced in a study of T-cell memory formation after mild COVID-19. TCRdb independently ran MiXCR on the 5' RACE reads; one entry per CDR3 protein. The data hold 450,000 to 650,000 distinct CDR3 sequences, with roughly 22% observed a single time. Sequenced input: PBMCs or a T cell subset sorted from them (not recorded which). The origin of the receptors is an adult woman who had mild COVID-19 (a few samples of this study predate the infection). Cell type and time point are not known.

The CDR3 sequence: CASSQAGASVGYEQYF. The CDR3 DNA follows: TGCGCCAGCAGCCAAGCCGGGGCTAGCGTCGGCTACGAGCAGTACTTC. The J gene is TRBJ2-7, the V gene TRBV4-1; weak D call: TRBD2 (6 bases). Germline assignment: CDR1 MGHRA and CDR2 YSYEKL. V was clipped by 1 base and J by 3 bases, with 16 bases between them. The CDR3 spans 16 residues.

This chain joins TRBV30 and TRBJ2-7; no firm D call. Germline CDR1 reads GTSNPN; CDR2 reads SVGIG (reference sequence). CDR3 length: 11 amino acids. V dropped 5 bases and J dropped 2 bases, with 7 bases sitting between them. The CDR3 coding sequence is TGTGCCTGGGGACGGACCTACGAGCAGTACTTC. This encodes CAWGRTYEQYF.

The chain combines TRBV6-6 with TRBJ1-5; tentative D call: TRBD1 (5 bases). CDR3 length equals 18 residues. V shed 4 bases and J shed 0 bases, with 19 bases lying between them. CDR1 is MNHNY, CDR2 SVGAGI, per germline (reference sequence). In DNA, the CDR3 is TGTGCCAGCAGTTTGCTGATCCTTGGGGCCTATAGCAATCAGCCCCAGCATTTT. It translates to CASSLLILGAYSNQPQHF.

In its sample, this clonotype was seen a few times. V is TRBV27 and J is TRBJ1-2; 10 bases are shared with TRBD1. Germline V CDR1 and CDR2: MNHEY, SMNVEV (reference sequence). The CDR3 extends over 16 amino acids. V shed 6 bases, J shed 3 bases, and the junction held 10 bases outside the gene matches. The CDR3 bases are TGTGCCAGCAGAGACATCGAGACAGGGGGCCACTATGGCTACACCTTC. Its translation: CASRDIETGGHYGYTF.

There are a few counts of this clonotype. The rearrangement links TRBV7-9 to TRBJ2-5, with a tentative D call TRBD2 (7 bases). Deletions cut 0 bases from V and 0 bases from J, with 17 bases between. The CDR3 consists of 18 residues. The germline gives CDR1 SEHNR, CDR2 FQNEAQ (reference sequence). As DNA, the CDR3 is TGTGCCAGCAGCTTAGCGGCGGCGGGGGCTACCTACCAAGAGACCCAGTACTTC. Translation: CASSLAAAGATYQETQYF.

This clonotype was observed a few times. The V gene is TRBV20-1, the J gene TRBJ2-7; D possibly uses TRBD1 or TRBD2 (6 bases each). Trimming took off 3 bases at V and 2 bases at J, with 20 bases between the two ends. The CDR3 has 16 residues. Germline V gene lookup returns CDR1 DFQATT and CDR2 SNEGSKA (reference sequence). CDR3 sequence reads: CSASPGSGAKPYEQYF. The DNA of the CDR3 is TGCAGTGCTAGTCCCGGGTCGGGGGCGAAGCCCTACGAGCAGTACTTC.

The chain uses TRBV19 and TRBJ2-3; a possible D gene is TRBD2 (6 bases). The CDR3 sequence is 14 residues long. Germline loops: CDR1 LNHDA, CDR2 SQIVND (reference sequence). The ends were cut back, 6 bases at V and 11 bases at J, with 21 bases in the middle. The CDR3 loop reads CASSASGETWGQYF. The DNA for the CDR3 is TGTGCCAGTAGCGCCTCGGGGGAGACGTGGGGGCAGTATTTT. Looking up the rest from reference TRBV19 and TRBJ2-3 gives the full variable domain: DGGITQSPKYLFRKEGQNVTLSCEQNLNHDAMYWYRQDPGQGLRLIYYSQIVNDFQKGDIAEGYSVSREKKESFPLTVTSAQKNPTAFYLCASSASGETWGQYFGPGTRLTVL.

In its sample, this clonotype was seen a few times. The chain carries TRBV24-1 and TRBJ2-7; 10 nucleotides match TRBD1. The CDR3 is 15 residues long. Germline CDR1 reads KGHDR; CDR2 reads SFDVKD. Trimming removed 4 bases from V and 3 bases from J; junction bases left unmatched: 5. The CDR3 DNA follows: TGTGCCACCAGTGACCCGGGACAGGGGAACTACGAGCAGTACTTC. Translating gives CATSDPGQGNYEQYF.

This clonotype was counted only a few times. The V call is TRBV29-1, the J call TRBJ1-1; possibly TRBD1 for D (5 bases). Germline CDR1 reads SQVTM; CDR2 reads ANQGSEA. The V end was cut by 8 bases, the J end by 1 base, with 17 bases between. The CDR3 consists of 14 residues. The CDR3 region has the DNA TGCAGCTCTAAAATCTCGGGGGGGAACACTGAAGCTTTCTTT. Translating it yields CSSKISGGNTEAFF. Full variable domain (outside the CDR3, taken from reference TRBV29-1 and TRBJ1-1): SAVISQKPSRDICQRGTSLTIQCQVDSQVTMMFWYRQQPGQSLTLIATANQGSEATYESGFVIDKFPISRPNLTFSTLTVSNMSPEDSSIYLCSSKISGGNTEAFFGQGTRLTVV.

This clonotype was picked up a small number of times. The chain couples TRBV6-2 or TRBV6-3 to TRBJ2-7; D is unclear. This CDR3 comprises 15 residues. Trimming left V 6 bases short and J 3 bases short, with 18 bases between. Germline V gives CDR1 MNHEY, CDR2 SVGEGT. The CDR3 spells CASRVDPGIFYEQYF. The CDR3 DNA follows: TGTGCCAGCAGGGTGGACCCCGGAATATTCTACGAGCAGTACTTC.

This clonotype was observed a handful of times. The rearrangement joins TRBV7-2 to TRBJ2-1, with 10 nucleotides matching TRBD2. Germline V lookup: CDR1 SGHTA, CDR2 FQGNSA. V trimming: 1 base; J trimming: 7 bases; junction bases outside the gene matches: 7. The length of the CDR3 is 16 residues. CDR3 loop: CASSLGPSGRLNEQFF. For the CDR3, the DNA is TGTGCCAGCAGCTTAGGGCCTAGCGGGAGATTGAATGAGCAGTTCTTC.

The CDR3 region has the DNA TGCAGTGCTAGAGTTCCCCTTACAATCACAGATACGCAGTATTTT. Its translation is CSARVPLTITDTQYF. V and J are TRBV20-1 and TRBJ2-3, with unresolved D. The ends were cut back, 1 base at V and 2 bases at J, with 13 bases in the middle. From germline, CDR1 is DFQATT and CDR2 SNEGSKA (reference sequence). The CDR3 has 15 amino acids.

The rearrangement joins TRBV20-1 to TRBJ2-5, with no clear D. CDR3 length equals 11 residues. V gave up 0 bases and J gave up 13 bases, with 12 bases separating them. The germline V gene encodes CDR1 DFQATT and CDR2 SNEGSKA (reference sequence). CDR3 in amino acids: CSARDPRRLYF. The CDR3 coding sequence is TGCAGTGCTAGAGATCCCCGCAGGCTGTACTTC.

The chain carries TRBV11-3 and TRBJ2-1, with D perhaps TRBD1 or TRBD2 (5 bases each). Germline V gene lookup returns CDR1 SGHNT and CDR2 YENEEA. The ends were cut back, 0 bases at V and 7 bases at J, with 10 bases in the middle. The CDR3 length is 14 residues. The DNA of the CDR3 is TGTGCCAGCAGCTTAGACCAGGGACCGAATGAGCAGTTCTTC. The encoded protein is CASSLDQGPNEQFF.

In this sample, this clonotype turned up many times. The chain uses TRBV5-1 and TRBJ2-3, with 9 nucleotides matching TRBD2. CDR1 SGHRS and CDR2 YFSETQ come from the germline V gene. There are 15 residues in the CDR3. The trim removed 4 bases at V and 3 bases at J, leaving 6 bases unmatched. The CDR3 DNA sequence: TGCGCCAGCAGCAGTAGCGGGAGAGTGACAGATACGCAGTATTTT. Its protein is CASSSSGRVTDTQYF.

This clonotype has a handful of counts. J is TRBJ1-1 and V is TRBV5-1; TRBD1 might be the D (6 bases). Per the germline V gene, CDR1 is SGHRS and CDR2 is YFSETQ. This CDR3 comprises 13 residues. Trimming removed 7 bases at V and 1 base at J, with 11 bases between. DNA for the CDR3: TGCGCCAGCCACCCGGGACAGAACACTGAAGCTTTCTTT. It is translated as CASHPGQNTEAFF.

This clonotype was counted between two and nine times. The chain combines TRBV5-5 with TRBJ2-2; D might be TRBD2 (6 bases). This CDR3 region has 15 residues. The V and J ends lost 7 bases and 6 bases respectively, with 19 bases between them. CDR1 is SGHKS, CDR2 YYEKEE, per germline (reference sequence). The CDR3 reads CASERATAGSGELFF. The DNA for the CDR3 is TGTGCCAGCGAAAGGGCGACGGCGGGGTCCGGGGAGCTGTTTTTT.

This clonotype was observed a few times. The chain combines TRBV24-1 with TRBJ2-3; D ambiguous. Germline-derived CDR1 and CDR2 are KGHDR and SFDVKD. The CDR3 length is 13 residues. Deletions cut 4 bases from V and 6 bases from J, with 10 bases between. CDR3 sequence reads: CATSDERGDTQYF. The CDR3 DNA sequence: TGTGCCACCAGTGACGAGCGCGGTGATACGCAGTATTTT.

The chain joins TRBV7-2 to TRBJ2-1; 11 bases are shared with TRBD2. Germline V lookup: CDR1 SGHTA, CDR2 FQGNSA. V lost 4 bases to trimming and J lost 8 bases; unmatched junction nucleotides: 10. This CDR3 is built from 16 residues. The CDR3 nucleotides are TGTGCCAGCAGCTGGGTACTAGCGGGAGATTTCGATGAGCAGTTCTTC. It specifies CASSWVLAGDFDEQFF.

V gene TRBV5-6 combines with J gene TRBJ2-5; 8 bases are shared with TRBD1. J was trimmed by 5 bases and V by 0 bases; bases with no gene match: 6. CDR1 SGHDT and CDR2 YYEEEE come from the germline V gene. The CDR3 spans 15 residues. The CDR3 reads CASSLVSGGGETQYF. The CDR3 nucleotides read TGTGCCAGCAGCTTGGTTTCAGGGGGCGGTGAGACCCAGTACTTC.

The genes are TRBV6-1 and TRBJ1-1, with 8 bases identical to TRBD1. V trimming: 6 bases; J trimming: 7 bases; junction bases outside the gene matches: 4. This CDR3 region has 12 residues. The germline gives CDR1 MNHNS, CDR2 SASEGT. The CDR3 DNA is TGTGCCAGCAGCAAGACAGGGGATGAAGCTTTCTTT. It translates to CASSKTGDEAFF.

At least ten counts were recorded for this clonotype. The CDR3 nucleotides read TGTGCCAGCAGCGTAGGATCCTCCACAGATACGCAGTATTTT. It yields the protein CASSVGSSTDTQYF. J is TRBJ2-3 and V is TRBV7-3, with D uncertain. The V and J ends lost 5 bases and 2 bases respectively, with 11 bases between them. Looked up from germline, CDR1 is SGHTA and CDR2 is FQGTGA. This CDR3 comprises 14 residues. The entire variable domain, with the rest obtained from reference TRBV7-3 and TRBJ2-3, is as follows: GAGVSQTPSNKVTEKGKYVELRCDPISGHTALYWYRQSLGQGPEFLIYFQGTGAADDSGLPNDRFFAVRPEGSVSTLKIQRTERGDSAVYLCASSVGSSTDTQYFGPGTRLTVL.

CDR3 sequence reads: CASSLNGRQGEKLFF. The CDR3 DNA sequence: TGTGCCAGCAGTTTAAATGGTCGGCAGGGTGAAAAACTGTTTTTT. The chain recombines TRBV12-3 or TRBV12-4 with TRBJ1-4; possibly TRBD1 for D (5 bases). The CDR3 is 15 amino acids. Trimming cost V 2 bases and J 7 bases, with 14 bases left between them.

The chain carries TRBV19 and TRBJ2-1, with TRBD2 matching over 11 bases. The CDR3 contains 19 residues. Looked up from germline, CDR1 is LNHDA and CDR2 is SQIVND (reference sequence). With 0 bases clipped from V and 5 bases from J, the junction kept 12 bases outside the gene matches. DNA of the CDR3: TGTGCCAGTAGTATAGAAGGGACTAGCGGACTCGCTAAAAACAATGAGCAGTTCTTC. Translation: CASSIEGTSGLAKNNEQFF.

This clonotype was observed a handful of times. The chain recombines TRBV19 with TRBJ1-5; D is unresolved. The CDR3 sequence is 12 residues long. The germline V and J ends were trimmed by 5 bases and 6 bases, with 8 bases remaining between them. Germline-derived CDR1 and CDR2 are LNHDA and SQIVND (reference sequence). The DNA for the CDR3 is TGTGCCAGTAGTCCGGTGTTTCAGCCCCAGCATTTT. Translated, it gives CASSPVFQPQHF.

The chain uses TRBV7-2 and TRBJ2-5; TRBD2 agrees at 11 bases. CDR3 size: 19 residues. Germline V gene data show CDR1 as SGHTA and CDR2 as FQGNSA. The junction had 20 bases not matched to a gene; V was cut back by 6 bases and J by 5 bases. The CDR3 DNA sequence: TGTGCCAGCAGATCAAGGGGCCATGGTAGCGGGAGGGCCTTGGAGACCCAGTACTTC. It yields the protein CASRSRGHGSGRALETQYF.